Below are 7 T cell receptor beta chains sequenced from a single sample in a study of shared clonotypes between healthy human individuals. In the naive CD8 group, cells lacked CD45RO and were positively selected for CCR7, so terminally differentiated effector memory CD45RA+ cells were left out. Clones were read by immunoSEQ multiplex PCR, and TCRdb kept only the in-frame ones, dropping some. The sample consists of approximately 600,000 clones, 95% of them appearing once. Sequencing used naive CD8+ T cells sorted from blood. These receptor sequences come from a young woman in good health.

This chain links TRBV7-9 with TRBJ2-2; TRBD1 or TRBD2 may be the D gene (5 bases each). Germline CDR1 reads SEHNR; CDR2 reads FQNEAQ (reference sequence). The CDR3 consists of 16 residues. V gave up 4 bases and J gave up 0 bases, with 12 bases separating them. This CDR3 is CASSSLRGANTGELFF. CDR3 in DNA: TGTGCCAGCAGCTCTCTACGAGGGGCGAACACCGGGGAGCTGTTTTTT.

The chain uses TRBV11-2 and TRBJ2-7; unclear D gene. The CDR3 runs 14 residues. Germline CDR1 and CDR2: SGHAT and FQNNGV. Trimming removed 2 bases from V and 2 bases from J, with 10 bases in between. CDR3 residues: CASSLNGHPYEQYF. The CDR3 DNA follows: TGTGCCAGCAGCTTAAATGGGCATCCCTACGAGCAGTACTTC.

This clone was recorded only once. This chain links TRBV4-1 with TRBJ2-1; D ambiguous. The V end lost 0 bases, the J end lost 3 bases, and 12 bases lay between the germline ends. CDR1 MGHRA and CDR2 YSYEKL come from the germline V gene. CDR3 length: 16 residues. CDR3 protein: CASSQDETARYNEQFF. The CDR3 DNA sequence: TGCGCCAGCAGCCAAGATGAGACTGCGCGCTACAATGAGCAGTTCTTC.

The V and J genes are TRBV28 and TRBJ2-7; unclear D gene. CDR3 length: 13 residues. Germline loops: CDR1 MDHEN, CDR2 SYDVKM. The V and J ends lost 3 bases and 5 bases respectively, with 11 bases between them. CDR3 protein: CASSLADWDEQYF. CDR3 sequence (DNA): TGTGCCAGCAGTTTGGCTGACTGGGACGAGCAGTACTTC.

The chain joins TRBV6-1 to TRBJ2-7; TRBD2 agrees at 9 bases. V gave up 1 base and J gave up 7 bases; unmatched junction bases: 5. CDR1 and CDR2 from the germline V gene are MNHNS and SASEGT. The CDR3 loop spans 14 amino acids. The CDR3 is CASSEVGSGREQYF. The DNA for the CDR3 is TGTGCCAGCAGTGAAGTCGGCAGCGGGAGGGAGCAGTACTTC.

V and J are TRBV5-5 and TRBJ2-7; D is unresolved. V dropped 2 bases and J dropped 5 bases, with 5 bases sitting between them. Germline CDR1 and CDR2: SGHKS and YYEKEE (reference sequence). The CDR3 consists of 11 residues. Written as DNA, the CDR3 is TGTGCCAGCAGCTTCATGGACGAGCAGTACTTC. This encodes CASSFMDEQYF.

This clone was seen only once. The J gene is TRBJ2-3, the V gene TRBV9; TRBD2 is a possible D gene (5 bases). Per the germline V gene, CDR1 is SGDLS and CDR2 is YYNGEE. Trimming pared 3 bases from V and 2 bases from J, leaving 19 bases between. The CDR3 has 17 residues. CDR3 nucleotide sequence: TGTGCCAGCAGCGCTTACCCGGTGGGAGTTTCCACAGATACGCAGTATTTT. Residues: CASSAYPVGVSTDTQYF.